This passage covers 25 T cell receptor beta chains from one sample sequenced in a study of blood T cell repertoires in COVID-19. Profiled with immunoSEQ multiplex PCR; TCRdb holds only in-frame clones, not every one. The data contain 85,000 to 120,000 clones, around 86% of them singletons. The sample comprised peripheral blood. The receptors stem from a man in his forties or fifties with active or convalescent COVID-19.

The chain carries TRBV30 and TRBJ2-2; D not certain. The CDR3 spans 15 residues. Trimming removed 0 bases from V and 0 bases from J, with 8 bases in between. Germline assignment: CDR1 GTSNPN and CDR2 SVGIG (reference sequence). This CDR3 is CAWSVLLPNTGELFF. CDR3 bases: TGTGCCTGGAGTGTACTCCTTCCGAACACCGGGGAGCTGTTTTTT.

The chain links TRBV27 to TRBJ1-5; TRBD1 aligns across 7 bases. The germline CDR1 and CDR2 sequences are MNHEY and SMNVEV (reference sequence). V dropped 4 bases and J dropped 4; count of bases not matched to a gene: 10. There are 16 residues in the CDR3. The CDR3 sequence is CASSSNRDRRNQPQHF. CDR3 nucleotide sequence: TGTGCCAGCAGTTCAAACCGGGACAGACGTAATCAGCCCCAGCATTTT.

The rearrangement joins TRBV4-1 to TRBJ1-2, with unresolved D. Trimming left V 1 base short and J 4 bases short, with 7 bases between. Germline V gene data show CDR1 as MGHRA and CDR2 as YSYEKL. CDR3 size: 13 residues. CDR3: CASSQGGAYGYTF. For the CDR3, the DNA is TGCGCCAGCAGCCAAGGCGGCGCCTATGGCTACACCTTC.

The CDR3 region has the DNA TGTGCCAGCAGGCTGGGGACAGGCTATTACGAGCAGTACGTC. Protein product: CASRLGTGYYEQYV. The chain recombines TRBV5-6 with TRBJ2-7; TRBD1 agrees at 8 bases. This CDR3 has 14 amino acids. V lost 5 bases to trimming and J lost 4 bases; unmatched junction nucleotides: 8. The germline CDR1 and CDR2 sequences are SGHDT and YYEEEE.

The chain employs TRBV19 and TRBJ2-1; maybe TRBD2 (7 bases). V was pared by 9 bases and J by 6 bases, with 18 bases between. The CDR3 extends over 14 amino acids. Germline V lookup: CDR1 LNHDA, CDR2 SQIVND (reference sequence). In nucleotides, the CDR3 is TGTGCCAGCTCCCGGGGGGCAGGTTTCAATGAGCAGTTCTTC. This encodes CASSRGAGFNEQFF.

This chain uses TRBV9 with TRBJ2-5, with D perhaps TRBD2 (5 bases). The CDR3 is made up of 15 amino acids. Trimming pared 0 bases from V and 1 base from J, leaving 10 bases between. Germline V gives CDR1 SGDLS, CDR2 YYNGEE. The chain's CDR3 is CASSVGHGVQETQYF. CDR3 in DNA: TGTGCCAGCAGCGTAGGTCACGGGGTCCAAGAGACCCAGTACTTC.

This clone is large. The chain employs TRBV30 and TRBJ1-1; D gene uncertain. Germline-derived CDR1 and CDR2 are GTSNPN and SVGIG (reference sequence). Trimming removed 3 bases from V and 3 bases from J, with 5 bases in between. The CDR3 sequence is 11 residues long. The chain's CDR3 is CAWRQYTEAFF. CDR3 sequence (DNA): TGTGCCTGGAGGCAGTACACTGAAGCTTTCTTT. The full variable domain, with the rest looked up from reference TRBV30 and TRBJ1-1, is SQTIHQWPATLVQPVGSPLSLECTVEGTSNPNLYWYRQAAGRGLQLLFYSVGIGQISSEVPQNLSASRPQDRQFILSSKKLLLSDSGFYLCAWRQYTEAFFGQGTRLTVV.

The chain links TRBV19 to TRBJ1-1, with a possible D match to TRBD1 (6 bases). V lost 7 bases and J lost 6, with 18 bases in between. The CDR3 length is 14 residues. CDR1 LNHDA and CDR2 SQIVND come from the germline V gene (reference sequence). The CDR3 spells CASNLQGESAEAFF. The CDR3 nucleotides are TGTGCCAGTAACTTACAGGGCGAATCGGCTGAAGCTTTCTTT.

The J gene is TRBJ2-3, the V gene TRBV5-1; D is uncertain. CDR1 and CDR2 (germline): SGHRS, YFSETQ. This CDR3 is built from 14 residues. Deletions cut 0 bases from V and 2 bases from J, with 7 bases between. CDR3 loop: CASSLARITDTQYF. The CDR3, as DNA: TGCGCCAGCAGCTTGGCTAGGATCACAGATACGCAGTATTTT.

This chain uses TRBV5-4 with TRBJ1-3, with 9 bases matching TRBD1. The CDR3 runs 16 residues. J was trimmed by 4 bases and V by 3 bases; bases with no gene match: 8. Per germline, CDR1 SGHNT and CDR2 YYREEE (reference sequence). The CDR3 DNA is TGTGCCAGCAGCTACTCTAACAGGGGGCGAGGAAACACCATATATTTT. Translation gives CASSYSNRGRGNTIYF.

This clone was counted ten times or more. This sequence joins TRBV29-1 and TRBJ2-3; maybe TRBD1 (5 bases). V shed 3 bases and J shed 14 bases, with 6 bases lying between them. Germline lookup yields CDR1 SQVTM and CDR2 ANQGSEA. CDR3 length: 8 residues. The CDR3 here is CSVEQGYF. As DNA, the CDR3 is TGCAGCGTTGAGCAGGGGTATTTT.

This chain connects TRBV5-5 to TRBJ1-4; D unclear. Germline V gene sequence: CDR1 SGHKS, CDR2 YYEKEE (reference sequence). The CDR3 runs to 12 residues. The germline V and J ends were trimmed by 0 bases and 7 bases, with 4 bases remaining between them. The DNA of the CDR3 is TGTGCCAGCAGCTTGGGGGCTGAAAAACTGTTTTTT. Residues: CASSLGAEKLFF. Filled out from reference TRBV5-5 and TRBJ1-4, the complete variable domain reads DAGVTQSPTHLIKTRGQQVTLRCSPISGHKSVSWYQQVLGQGPQFIFQYYEKEERGRGNFPDRFSARQFPNYSSELNVNALLLGDSALYLCASSLGAEKLFFGSGTQLSVL.

V gene TRBV3-1 (or the pseudogene TRBV3-2) combines with J gene TRBJ2-4; maybe TRBD2 (6 bases). V gave up 1 base and J gave up 5 bases, with 6 bases separating them. The germline V gene encodes CDR1 LGHDT and CDR2 YNNKEL (reference sequence). There are 13 residues in the CDR3. The DNA for the CDR3 is TGTGCCAGCAGCCAAGGGGGGGAAAACATTCAGTACTTC. It yields the protein CASSQGGENIQYF.

The chain uses TRBV7-2 and TRBJ1-6, with D unclear. Trimming removed 1 base at V and 10 bases at J, with 14 bases between. Germline CDR1 reads SGHTA; CDR2 reads FQGNSA. This CDR3 region has 15 residues. CDR3 in amino acids: CASSLESGVGSPLHF. The CDR3 region has the DNA TGTGCCAGCAGCTTAGAATCGGGAGTTGGATCACCCCTCCACTTT. The entire variable domain, with the rest obtained from reference TRBV7-2 and TRBJ1-6, is as follows: GAGVSQSPSNKVTEKGKDVELRCDPISGHTALYWYRQSLGQGLEFLIYFQGNSAPDKSGLPSDRFSAERTGGSVSTLTIQRTQQEDSAVYLCASSLESGVGSPLHFGNGTRLTVT.

The J gene is TRBJ2-5, the V gene TRBV27; the match to TRBD2 covers 7 bases. Trimming cost V 4 bases and J 5 bases; bases outside gene matches: 7. This CDR3 contains 14 residues. Germline values: CDR1 MNHEY, CDR2 SMNVEV (reference sequence). DNA of the CDR3: TGTGCCAGCAGTTCGGGGGGAGTACTGGAGACCCAGTACTTC. This translates into CASSSGGVLETQYF.

With regard to this clone: The identical CDR3 is also encoded by other nucleotide sequences in the sample. The chain links TRBV7-2 to TRBJ2-3; D remains ambiguous. CDR3 length: 12 amino acids. In germline, CDR1 is SGHTA, CDR2 FQGNSA. Trimming stripped 2 bases from V and 4 bases from J, with 4 bases between. The DNA for the CDR3 is TGTGCCAGCAGCTTATATGCAGATACGCAGTATTTT. Translating gives CASSLYADTQYF. Variable domain in full (rest from reference TRBV7-2 and TRBJ2-3): GAGVSQSPSNKVTEKGKDVELRCDPISGHTALYWYRQSLGQGLEFLIYFQGNSAPDKSGLPSDRFSAERTGGSVSTLTIQRTQQEDSAVYLCASSLYADTQYFGPGTRLTVL.

This clone is a singleton in its sample. CDR3 sequence (DNA): TGCGCCAGCAGCTTCAGGGGTAGAGAGCAGTACGTC. This codes for CASSFRGREQYV. The chain links TRBV5-1 to TRBJ2-7, with D perhaps matching TRBD1 (6 bases). The CDR3 loop spans 12 amino acids. Germline lookup yields CDR1 SGHRS and CDR2 YFSETQ. V dropped 2 bases and J dropped 7 bases, with 10 bases sitting between them.

This clone came up a few times. V is TRBV11-3 and J is TRBJ1-3; D is perhaps TRBD1 (5 bases). The V end was cut by 10 bases, the J end by 2 bases, with 12 bases between. CDR1 is SGHNT, CDR2 YENEEA, per germline. The CDR3 contains 13 residues. Written as DNA, the CDR3 is TGTGCCACTTCGTCGACAGCTGGAAACACCATATATTTT. Its translation: CATSSTAGNTIYF.

The chain combines TRBV19 with TRBJ2-7; 7 nucleotides align to TRBD1. The CDR3 extends over 11 amino acids. V shed 10 bases and J 6 bases; nucleotides not matched to a gene: 6. CDR1 and CDR2 from the germline V gene are LNHDA and SQIVND (reference sequence). The CDR3 bases are TGTGCCACTAAAGACAGGGTCGAGCAGTACTTC. Translation: CATKDRVEQYF.

The chain has TRBV10-2 and TRBJ1-5, with 9 bases that match TRBD1. Germline CDR1 and CDR2: WSHSY and SAAADI. The CDR3 loop spans 16 amino acids. Trimming cost V 5 bases and J 0 bases; bases outside gene matches: 5. The CDR3 spells CASSPGQGGSNQPQHF. CDR3 DNA: TGCGCCAGCAGTCCGGGACAGGGCGGTAGCAATCAGCCCCAGCATTTT.

The V call is TRBV6-5, the J call TRBJ1-1, with TRBD1 matching 9 bases. The CDR3 spans 15 residues. The V gene's germline CDR1 is MNHEY and CDR2 SVGAGI. V lost 5 bases, J lost 4 bases, and 8 bases stayed unmatched. CDR3 DNA sequence: TGTGCCAGCAGTATAGGACAGGGGAGAGGCACTGAAGCTTTCTTT. The encoded protein is CASSIGQGRGTEAFF.

The chain uses TRBV11-2 and TRBJ2-5; 7 bases fit TRBD2. Per germline, CDR1 SGHAT and CDR2 FQNNGV. With 4 bases clipped from V and 4 bases from J, the junction kept 6 bases outside the gene matches. This CDR3 has 14 amino acids. The CDR3 nucleotides are TGTGCCAGCAGCTACAATACGGGGGGAGAGACCCAGTACTTC. Translation: CASSYNTGGETQYF.

This chain uses TRBV7-9 with TRBJ2-6; D unresolved. Germline assignment: CDR1 SEHNR and CDR2 FQNEAQ (reference sequence). This CDR3 has 15 amino acids. V gave up 5 bases and J gave up 4 bases, with 12 bases separating them. The CDR3 loop reads CASSPETAGANVLTF. The CDR3 coding sequence is TGTGCCAGCAGCCCGGAGACGGCCGGGGCCAACGTCCTGACTTTC.

Only a few counts were recorded for this clone. The chain is built from TRBV20-1 and TRBJ1-3, with 12 nucleotides matching TRBD1. Germline V gene data show CDR1 as DFQATT and CDR2 as SNEGSKA (reference sequence). The CDR3 loop spans 16 amino acids. Losses at the gene ends were 3 bases for V and 8 bases for J; bases not matched to a gene: 11. The CDR3 protein is CSASPTSGQGADTIYF. The CDR3 DNA is TGCAGTGCTAGTCCAACGTCGGGACAGGGGGCAGACACCATATATTTT.

V gene TRBV9 combines with J gene TRBJ1-4; tentatively, D is TRBD1 (5 bases). Germline assignment: CDR1 SGDLS and CDR2 YYNGEE. V lost 0 bases and J 5 bases, leaving 11 bases between the germline ends. This CDR3 spans 15 amino acids. Written as DNA, the CDR3 is TGTGCCAGCAGCGTAGGCGGGGGGATGAATGAAAAACTGTTTTTT. It yields the protein CASSVGGGMNEKLFF. The full variable domain, rest sourced from reference TRBV9 and TRBJ1-4, is DSGVTQTPKHLITATGQRVTLRCSPRSGDLSVYWYQQSLDQGLQFLIQYYNGEERAKGNILERFSAQQFPDLHSELNLSSLELGDSALYFCASSVGGGMNEKLFFGSGTQLSVL.